This T cell receptor (beta chain) appears in the sequencing data of a study of regulatory T cells in long-lasting Graves disease. Findings and caveats of the study: Under persistent disease, TRBV28, TRBJ1-2 and TRBJ2-5 were used preferentially.

Described time point: newly diagnosed GD, antithyroid drugs for less than 3 months. RNA isolated from PBMCs was used to make the TCR library. To make TCR beta libraries, researchers used iRepertoire HTBI primers and Arm-PCR of CDR3 regions. TCRdb recomputed calls from the multiplex PCR reads with MiXCR, one row per CDR3 protein. In the table there are 600,000 to 650,000 distinct CDR3 sequences, 16% of which are singletons. With 7 bases clipped from V and 2 bases from J, the junction kept 12 bases outside the gene matches. This CDR3 comprises 16 residues. Germline V CDR1 and CDR2: LNHDA, SQIVND (reference sequence). In this sample, this clonotype turned up a few times. Its antigen remains unknown. Separately, the same data were catalogued under a study of T cells in Graves' hyperthyroidism and ophthalmopathy. As that report states: The study left out patients who had uncontrolled infection, other autoimmune disease, pregnancy or lactation. Among thyroid clonotypes expanded above 0.001, most also appeared in blood.

Sequenced material: peripheral blood mononuclear cells (PBMCs), taken at new diagnosis, from a patient treated with antithyroid drugs. The receptor was isolated from a woman aged 25 to 39 with Graves disease. The V call is TRBV19, the J call TRBJ1-2; TRBD1 agrees at 8 bases. The CDR3: CASNSPRWDRNYGYTF. CDR3 DNA: TGTGCCAGTAACTCCCCCCGGTGGGACAGGAACTATGGCTACACCTTC.